This TCR beta chain was sequenced during a study of T-cell memory formation after mild COVID-19. Germline V lookup: CDR1 SGHRS, CDR2 YFSETQ. This CDR3 region has 14 residues. The ends were cut back, 4 bases at V and 5 bases at J, with 15 bases in the middle. TCRdb recomputed calls from the 5' RACE reads with MiXCR, one row per CDR3 protein. The data show around 390,000 distinct CDR3 sequences, around a sixth seen once. This clonotype was seen a handful of times. The chain uses TRBV5-1 and TRBJ2-5; a weak D match, TRBD2 (7 bases). This TCR came from a man aged 18 to 35 who had mild COVID-19 (a few samples of this study predate the infection). Cell type and time point are not known. What was sequenced was PBMCs or a T cell subset sorted from them (not recorded which). The CDR3 DNA is TGCGCCAGCAGCGCGAAGGGGGGGCCGGAGACCCAGTACTTC. It codes for CASSAKGGPETQYF. Drawing the rest from reference TRBV5-1 and TRBJ2-5, the complete variable domain is KAGVTQTPRYLIKTRGQQVTLSCSPISGHRSVSWYQQTPGQGLQFLFEYFSETQRNKGNFPGRFSGRQFSNSRSEMNVSTLELGDSALYLCASSAKGGPETQYFGPGTRLLVL.